The rows below give T cell receptor beta chains drawn from one sample of a study of T cells in Graves' hyperthyroidism and ophthalmopathy. MiXCR, applied by TCRdb to the multiplex PCR reads, yields one record per CDR3 protein. The sample records approximately 740,000 distinct CDR3 sequences, approximately 14% being singletons. Material for sequencing was blood. The receptors were sampled from a woman between 18 and 30 years old with Graves' hyperthyroidism. CDR3s include the opening cysteine and the closing phenylalanine or tryptophan. Each record gives: V gene, J gene, D gene, clone size, CDR3 DNA, CDR3 protein. The D gene is left open where the match is weak. Clone size is not always given. Where it is, it says once, few, many or a class for expanded clones.

TRBV15	TRBJ1-2	.	.	TGTGCCACCAGCAGAAGGCAGGGCGACGGCTACACCTTC	CATSRRQGDGYTF
TRBV6-1	TRBJ2-4	TRBD2	few	TGTGCCAGCATCCAGACTAGCGGGAAAAACATTCAGTACTTC	CASIQTSGKNIQYF
TRBV12-3/TRBV12-4	TRBJ1-4	TRBD1	many	TGTGCCAGGAGGGGGACAGGGTTTGAAAAACTGTTTTTT	CARRGTGFEKLFF
TRBV7-9	TRBJ2-1	.	many	TGTGCCAGCAGGCCACAGGCAAATGAGCAGTTCTTC	CASRPQANEQFF
TRBV15	TRBJ2-3	.	many	TGTGCCACCAGAGAGGATAGCACAGATACGCAGTATTTT	CATREDSTDTQYF
TRBV29-1	TRBJ1-4	TRBD1	.	TGCAGCGTTGAAGATCCGGGACAGGGGGATGAAAAACTGTTTTTT	CSVEDPGQGDEKLFF
TRBV20-1	TRBJ1-4	TRBD1	.	TGCAGTGCTAGACACCGGGTGGGGACAGGGGGTGAAAAACTGTTTTTT	CSARHRVGTGGEKLFF
TRBV6-1	TRBJ2-7	.	many	TGTGCCAGCAGTGAACATCTCTACGAGCAGTACTTC	CASSEHLYEQYF
TRBV24-1	TRBJ1-1	.	many	TGTGCCACCAGTGATCCGGGGACTAAAGCTTTCTTT	CATSDPGTKAFF
TRBV10-3	TRBJ1-2	TRBD1	.	TGTGCCATCAGTGAGATGATAGGGACAGGGTATGGCTACACCTTC	CAISEMIGTGYGYTF
TRBV7-9	TRBJ1-2	.	.	TGTGCCAGCAGCTCGGACAGCCCAATCTATGGCTACACCTTC	CASSSDSPIYGYTF
TRBV30	TRBJ2-1	TRBD2	few	TGTGCCTGGAGTAAAAGCGGGAGGGATTACAATGAGCAGTTCTTC	CAWSKSGRDYNEQFF
TRBV28	TRBJ1-4	.	many	TGTGCCAGCAGGGACTCAGGGGCGCATAATGAAAAACTGTTTTTT	CASRDSGAHNEKLFF